The rows below give T cell receptor beta chains drawn from one sample of a study of early T cells in non-severe SARS-CoV-2 infection. TCRdb reprocessed the 5' RACE reads with MiXCR, giving one entry per CDR3 protein. The sample has tens of thousands of distinct CDR3 sequences; roughly an eighth are singletons. The sequencing sample was made of whole blood. The receptors were sampled from an adult who was a healthcare worker with PCR-confirmed SARS-CoV-2 infection or an uninfected control (not recorded which). Both conserved end residues are part of each CDR3. The D gene is left open where the match is weak. A clone size is listed for some rows: how often the clone was seen (once, few, many), or a class if it is expanded.

V gene: TRBV2
clone size: NA
J gene: TRBJ2-6
D gene: TRBD2
CDR3 protein: CASRTSGVPSGANVLTF
CDR3 DNA: TGTGCCAGCAGAACTAGCGGGGTCCCCTCTGGGGCCAACGTCCTGACTTTC

V gene: TRBV5-4
clone size: few
J gene: TRBJ2-7
D gene: TRBD2
CDR3 protein: CASSPRGGRGEQYF
CDR3 DNA: TGTGCCAGCAGCCCGCGCGGGGGGAGGGGCGAGCAGTACTTC

V gene: TRBV6-4
clone size: many
J gene: TRBJ2-2
D gene: TRBD1
CDR3 protein: CASSDNGQGSAIDTGELFF
CDR3 DNA: TGTGCCAGCAGTGACAACGGACAGGGGTCTGCCATAGACACCGGGGAGCTGTTTTTT

V gene: TRBV19
clone size: few
J gene: TRBJ1-2
D gene: NA
CDR3 protein: CASKPENNYGYTF
CDR3 DNA: TGTGCCAGTAAGCCCGAAAATAACTATGGCTACACCTTC

V gene: TRBV6-4
clone size: NA
J gene: TRBJ1-6
D gene: TRBD1
CDR3 protein: CASSGTGANSPLHF
CDR3 DNA: TGTGCCAGCTCCGGGACAGGGGCTAATTCACCCCTCCACTTT

V gene: TRBV20-1
clone size: many
J gene: TRBJ2-7
D gene: NA
CDR3 protein: CSAEDSITYEQYF
CDR3 DNA: TGCAGTGCTGAAGACAGTATTACCTACGAGCAGTACTTC

V gene: TRBV15
clone size: NA
J gene: TRBJ1-6
D gene: NA
CDR3 protein: CATSTDLDGRPLHF
CDR3 DNA: TGTGCCACCAGCACGGACCTTGATGGAAGGCCCCTCCACTTT

V gene: TRBV7-9
clone size: many
J gene: TRBJ2-1
D gene: TRBD2
CDR3 protein: CASSRLAGANEQFF
CDR3 DNA: TGTGCCAGCAGTCGACTAGCGGGAGCGAATGAGCAGTTCTTC

V gene: TRBV7-2
clone size: many
J gene: TRBJ2-3
D gene: NA
CDR3 protein: CASSLGWTAPRDTQYF
CDR3 DNA: TGTGCCAGCAGCCTCGGCTGGACAGCCCCAAGGGATACGCAGTATTTT

V gene: TRBV2
clone size: many
J gene: TRBJ2-2
D gene: NA
CDR3 protein: CASHGLNTGELFF
CDR3 DNA: TGTGCCAGCCACGGACTGAACACCGGGGAGCTGTTTTTT

V gene: TRBV28
clone size: many
J gene: TRBJ2-7
D gene: TRBD1
CDR3 protein: CASSTPEDRAYEQYF
CDR3 DNA: TGTGCCAGCAGTACCCCTGAGGACAGGGCCTACGAGCAGTACTTC